These T cell receptor beta chains were read from a single sample in a study of T-cell reconstitution after alpha-beta-depleted transplantation in children. TCRdb passed the PCR reads through MiXCR, listing each CDR3 protein once. Here the sample spans hundreds of thousands of distinct CDR3 sequences, about a tenth being singletons. This material consisted of PBMCs, taken before TCRalphabeta/CD19-depleted stem cell transplant. Receptors were obtained from a child less than two years old with acute myeloid leukemia, due to receive a stem cell transplant. Each CDR3 is given with its conserved first and last residue. D genes are given only for firm matches. The size field is filled for only some rows; it gives once, few, many or a size class.

j_gene | v_gene | abundance | d_gene | CDR3aa | CDR3nt
TRBJ2-5 | TRBV6-2/TRBV6-3 | many | NA | CASSPGGVLETQYF | TGTGCCAGCAGTCCCGGCGGGGTATTGGAGACCCAGTACTTC
TRBJ2-5 | TRBV5-1 | many | TRBD2 | CASSWGLAGAQETQYF | TGCGCCAGCAGCTGGGGACTAGCGGGAGCCCAAGAGACCCAGTACTTC
TRBJ2-3 | TRBV19 | few | TRBD1 | CASSVTGGEGTDTQYF | TGTGCCAGTAGTGTAACAGGGGGCGAGGGCACAGATACGCAGTATTTT
TRBJ1-2 | TRBV10-3 | many | NA | CAISESGGAGYGYTF | TGTGCCATCAGTGAGTCGGGAGGGGCCGGCTATGGCTACACCTTC
TRBJ2-1 | TRBV4-2 | NA | TRBD2 | CASGPRTREGYNEQFF | TGTGCCAGCGGCCCTCGGACTAGGGAAGGCTACAATGAGCAGTTCTTC
TRBJ2-7 | TRBV10-3 | many | NA | CAISDTYEQYF | TGTGCCATCAGTGACACCTACGAGCAGTACTTC
TRBJ2-2 | TRBV20-1 | many | NA | CSARGGGFTGELFF | TGCAGTGCTAGGGGCGGGGGCTTTACCGGGGAGCTGTTTTTT
TRBJ2-1 | TRBV7-2 | many | TRBD2 | CASSLVYGTSGRNEQFF | TGTGCCAGCAGCTTAGTTTACGGGACTAGCGGGAGGAATGAGCAGTTCTTC
TRBJ1-5 | TRBV2 | many | NA | CASSGGGDSNQPQHF | TGTGCCAGCAGTGGGGGGGGAGATAGCAATCAGCCCCAGCATTTT
TRBJ1-5 | TRBV29-1 | NA | NA | CSVGGRDSNQPQHF | TGCAGCGTGGGTGGCCGAGATAGCAATCAGCCCCAGCATTTT
TRBJ1-1 | TRBV18 | many | NA | CANQKEGGTEAFF | TGTGCCAACCAAAAAGAAGGGGGGACTGAAGCTTTCTTT
TRBJ2-7 | TRBV10-3 | NA | NA | CATANPKAGAYEQYF | TGTGCCACAGCTAACCCGAAAGCGGGCGCCTACGAGCAGTACTTC
TRBJ2-7 | TRBV5-1 | many | NA | CASSLDQGIYEQYF | TGCGCCAGCAGCTTAGACCAGGGGATCTACGAGCAGTACTTC
TRBJ1-2 | TRBV6-2/TRBV6-3 | many | TRBD1 | CASRLQGYNYGYTF | TGTGCCAGCAGGCTACAGGGGTATAACTATGGCTACACCTTC
TRBJ2-7 | TRBV9 | many | TRBD1 | CASSVSGTATYEQYF | TGTGCCAGCAGCGTATCCGGGACAGCAACCTACGAGCAGTACTTC
TRBJ2-1 | TRBV29-1 | many | TRBD2 | CSVEGGGQYNEQFF | TGCAGCGTTGAAGGCGGGGGGCAATACAATGAGCAGTTCTTC
TRBJ2-3 | TRBV7-6 | many | NA | CASSQTATSTDTQYF | TGTGCCAGCAGCCAGACAGCCACTAGCACAGATACGCAGTATTTT
TRBJ1-6 | TRBV20-1 | many | NA | CSASPSTDPHNSPLHF | TGCAGTGCTAGCCCTTCGACAGATCCTCATAATTCACCCCTCCACTTT
TRBJ2-1 | TRBV5-1 | NA | NA | CASSLAVRYNEQFF | TGCGCCAGCAGCTTGGCAGTCAGATACAATGAGCAGTTCTTC
TRBJ1-4 | TRBV29-1 | many | NA | CSVEIRNGEKLFF | TGCAGCGTTGAGATCCGAAACGGTGAAAAACTGTTTTTT
TRBJ2-1 | TRBV3-1 | NA | TRBD2 | CASSLPSGRGNEQFF | TGTGCCAGCAGCCTTCCTAGCGGGAGGGGGAATGAGCAGTTCTTC
TRBJ2-3 | TRBV12-3/TRBV12-4 | many | NA | CASSPGGNADTQYF | TGTGCCAGCAGTCCCGGGGGCAACGCAGATACGCAGTATTTT
TRBJ2-5 | TRBV19 | many | NA | CASSITGYQETQYF | TGTGCCAGTAGTATCACAGGGTACCAAGAGACCCAGTACTTC
TRBJ2-2 | TRBV5-1 | many | TRBD2 | CASRSLAGVTGELFF | TGCGCCAGCAGGTCCCTAGCGGGAGTCACCGGGGAGCTGTTTTTT
TRBJ2-7 | TRBV4-2 | few | NA | CASSHQVRRDPYEQYF | TGTGCCAGCAGCCACCAAGTTCGTAGGGACCCCTACGAGCAGTACTTC
TRBJ2-3 | TRBV12-3/TRBV12-4 | many | NA | CASTGQDTQYF | TGTGCCAGCACGGGGCAAGATACGCAGTATTTT
TRBJ2-3 | TRBV11-2 | NA | NA | CASSQGWPQYF | TGTGCCAGCAGCCAGGGGTGGCCGCAGTATTTT
TRBJ1-1 | TRBV7-2 | many | TRBD1 | CASSLDRGPTRAFF | TGTGCCAGCAGCTTGGACAGGGGGCCCACTAGAGCTTTCTTT
TRBJ1-1 | TRBV18 | many | NA | CASSPQGYTEAFF | TGTGCCAGCTCACCACAGGGGTACACTGAAGCTTTCTTT
TRBJ1-6 | TRBV3-1 | many | NA | CASSQVTANSPLHF | TGTGCCAGCAGCCAAGTGACGGCAAATTCACCCCTCCACTTT
TRBJ1-2 | TRBV6-2/TRBV6-3 | many | NA | CASISRGRYYGYTF | TGTGCCAGCATCAGCAGGGGACGGTACTATGGCTACACCTTC
TRBJ2-3 | TRBV7-9 | NA | NA | CASSPSWRGSDTQYF | TGTGCCAGCAGCCCCAGCTGGCGGGGATCAGATACGCAGTATTTT
TRBJ2-7 | TRBV15 | many | NA | CATSRAQGKNEQYF | TGTGCCACCAGCAGAGCCCAGGGCAAGAACGAGCAGTACTTC
TRBJ2-6 | TRBV18 | many | TRBD1 | CASSPVGGASSGANVLTF | TGTGCCAGCTCACCAGTAGGGGGCGCTTCCTCTGGGGCCAACGTCCTGACTTTC
TRBJ2-1 | TRBV9 | many | TRBD1 | CASSVTGQGYDEQFF | TGTGCCAGCAGCGTAACGGGACAGGGGTATGATGAGCAGTTCTTC
TRBJ2-1 | TRBV29-1 | many | NA | CSVDSGPLYNEQFF | TGCAGCGTTGATTCCGGGCCCCTATACAATGAGCAGTTCTTC
TRBJ1-2 | TRBV7-2 | many | TRBD1 | CASSLAGTGGTYGYTF | TGTGCCAGCAGCTTAGCGGGGACAGGGGGTACCTATGGCTACACCTTC
TRBJ1-1 | TRBV18 | many | NA | CASSPPYSTQNTEAFF | TGTGCCAGCTCACCACCGTACAGCACCCAGAACACTGAAGCTTTCTTT
TRBJ1-1 | TRBV5-1 | many | NA | CASTTGGNTEAFF | TGCGCCAGCACTACTGGGGGGAACACTGAAGCTTTCTTT
TRBJ2-2 | TRBV4-3 | many | TRBD2 | CASSQDWRLAGDGELFF | TGCGCCAGCAGCCAAGATTGGAGACTAGCGGGAGACGGGGAGCTGTTTTTT
TRBJ2-3 | TRBV18 | NA | TRBD2 | CASSPLASGLTDTQYF | TGTGCCAGCTCACCACTGGCTAGCGGACTCACAGATACGCAGTATTTT
TRBJ1-2 | TRBV19 | NA | TRBD1 | CASSTDRGPRYGYTF | TGTGCCAGTAGTACCGACAGGGGCCCCCGCTATGGCTACACCTTC
TRBJ2-1 | TRBV11-2 | many | TRBD2 | CASSLGRLAGGHSYNEQFF | TGTGCCAGCAGCTTAGGAAGACTAGCGGGAGGCCACTCCTACAATGAGCAGTTCTTC
TRBJ2-3 | TRBV6-1 | many | TRBD2 | CASSLAGERDTQYF | TGTGCCAGCTCTCTAGCGGGGGAGAGAGATACGCAGTATTTT
TRBJ2-3 | TRBV6-2/TRBV6-3 | many | NA | CASTLYRYRTDTQYF | TGTGCCAGCACCCTCTACAGGTACCGGACAGATACGCAGTATTTT
TRBJ1-1 | TRBV29-1 | many | TRBD1 | CSVQWDRLNTEAFF | TGCAGCGTTCAGTGGGACAGATTGAACACTGAAGCTTTCTTT
TRBJ2-2 | TRBV10-1 | NA | TRBD1 | CASSGGQAAGELFF | TGCGCCAGCAGTGGGGGACAGGCAGCCGGGGAGCTGTTTTTT
TRBJ2-3 | TRBV20-1 | many | NA | CSARDQERADNTDTQYF | TGCAGTGCTAGAGATCAAGAAAGGGCGGATAACACAGATACGCAGTATTTT
TRBJ2-2 | TRBV3-1 | many | NA | CASSQVELAVTGELFF | TGTGCCAGCAGCCAAGTAGAGCTAGCCGTCACCGGGGAGCTGTTTTTT
TRBJ2-3 | TRBV6-5 | many | NA | CASSPGRTPSTDTQYF | TGTGCCAGCAGCCCCGGGCGGACACCGAGCACAGATACGCAGTATTTT
TRBJ2-5 | TRBV18 | NA | TRBD1 | CASSPGTGGQETQYF | TGTGCCAGCTCACCAGGGACAGGGGGCCAGGAGACCCAGTACTTC